Below, 6 T cell receptor beta chains from the same sample are listed, as sequenced in a study of T cells after yellow fever vaccination. TCRdb re-called the 5' RACE reads through MiXCR, storing one row per CDR3 protein. The repertoire has about 45,000 distinct CDR3 sequences, roughly 7% of them found once; the top ten carry approximately 15%. Source: CD8+ T cells not binding an NS4B(214-222) dextramer, sorted from PBMCs, taken 45 days after the yellow fever booster vaccination. The source of these receptors is a man aged 25 to 45 who received the YFV17D yellow fever vaccine.

The V and J genes are TRBV19 and TRBJ2-2; D tentatively reads TRBD1 or TRBD2 (6 bases each). The CDR3 spans 16 residues. Germline V CDR1 and CDR2: LNHDA, SQIVND (reference sequence). V lost 7 bases, J lost 4 bases, and 19 bases lay in between. This CDR3 is CASTMGGIDITGELFF. The CDR3 coding sequence is TGTGCCAGTACCATGGGGGGCATCGACATCACCGGGGAGCTGTTTTTT.

The chain combines TRBV6-2 or TRBV6-3 with TRBJ2-7; 8 nucleotides agree with TRBD2. This CDR3 spans 16 amino acids. Germline lookup yields CDR1 MNHEY and CDR2 SVGEGT. V was pared by 2 bases and J by 4 bases, with 10 bases of the junction left unmatched. Here the CDR3 DNA reads TGTGCCAGCAGTTACAAGGGCTTGGAGCGGGAGTACGAGCAGTACTTC. It translates to CASSYKGLEREYEQYF.

This clonotype was recorded many times. J is TRBJ2-1 and V is TRBV6-5, with a tentative D call TRBD2 (5 bases). This CDR3 spans 13 amino acids. The V end was cut by 6 bases, the J end by 6 bases, with 12 bases between. Germline CDR1 MNHEY, CDR2 SVGAGI. CDR3 sequence reads: CASSQGSLNEQFF. The CDR3 coding sequence is TGTGCCAGCAGCCAAGGGAGTCTCAATGAGCAGTTCTTC.

By share, this clonotype ranks as medium-sized. The chain employs TRBV28 and TRBJ2-7, with 8 bases fitting TRBD2. Germline values: CDR1 MDHEN, CDR2 SYDVKM. The CDR3 extends over 14 amino acids. Trimming cost V 7 bases and J 3 bases; bases outside gene matches: 8. CDR3 amino acids: CASNPGGSGYEQYF. The CDR3 nucleotides are TGTGCCAGCAACCCGGGGGGGTCCGGCTACGAGCAGTACTTC.

This clonotype was picked up many times. The J gene is TRBJ2-7, the V gene TRBV19; D gene ambiguous. Per the germline V gene, CDR1 is LNHDA and CDR2 is SQIVND (reference sequence). V lost 3 bases and J 1 base, leaving 10 bases between the germline ends. This CDR3 has 14 amino acids. CDR3 sequence: CASSMLGPSYEQYF. The CDR3 nucleotides read TGTGCCAGTAGTATGCTGGGTCCATCCTACGAGCAGTACTTC.

This clonotype was found many times. The chain recombines TRBV14 with TRBJ2-1; a weak D match, TRBD2 (6 bases). The germline V and J ends were trimmed by 3 bases and 0 bases, with 9 bases remaining between them. This CDR3 region has 15 residues. Germline loops: CDR1 SGHDN, CDR2 FVKESK. CDR3 DNA: TGTGCCAGCAGCCAGGGGGGAGTCTCCTACAATGAGCAGTTCTTC. Its protein product is CASSQGGVSYNEQFF.